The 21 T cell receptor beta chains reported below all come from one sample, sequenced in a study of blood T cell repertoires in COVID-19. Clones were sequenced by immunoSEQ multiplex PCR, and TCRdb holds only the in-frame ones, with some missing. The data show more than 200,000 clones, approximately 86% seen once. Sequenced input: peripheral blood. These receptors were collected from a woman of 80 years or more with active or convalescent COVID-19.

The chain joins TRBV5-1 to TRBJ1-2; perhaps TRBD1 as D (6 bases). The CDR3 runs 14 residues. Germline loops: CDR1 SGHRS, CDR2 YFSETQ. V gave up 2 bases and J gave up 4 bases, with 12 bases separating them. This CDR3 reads CASSFGQWGYGYTF. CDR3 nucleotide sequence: TGCGCCAGCAGCTTCGGACAGTGGGGCTATGGCTACACCTTC.

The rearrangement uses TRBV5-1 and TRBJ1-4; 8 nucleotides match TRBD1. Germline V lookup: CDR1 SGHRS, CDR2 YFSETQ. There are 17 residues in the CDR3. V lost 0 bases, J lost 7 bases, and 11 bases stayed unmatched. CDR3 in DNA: TGCGCCAGCAGCTTGGGGGACAGGCCAAACGAAGGTGAAAAACTGTTTTTT. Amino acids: CASSLGDRPNEGEKLFF. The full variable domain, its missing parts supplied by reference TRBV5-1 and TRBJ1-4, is KAGVTQTPRYLIKTRGQQVTLSCSPISGHRSVSWYQQTPGQGLQFLFEYFSETQRNKGNFPGRFSGRQFSNSRSEMNVSTLELGDSALYLCASSLGDRPNEGEKLFFGSGTQLSVL.

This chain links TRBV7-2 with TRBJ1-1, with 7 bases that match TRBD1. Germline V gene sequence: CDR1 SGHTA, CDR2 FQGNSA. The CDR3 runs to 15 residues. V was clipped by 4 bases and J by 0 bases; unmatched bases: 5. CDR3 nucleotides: TGTGCCAGCAGCTCGTGGGACAGAATGAACACTGAAGCTTTCTTT. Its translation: CASSSWDRMNTEAFF.

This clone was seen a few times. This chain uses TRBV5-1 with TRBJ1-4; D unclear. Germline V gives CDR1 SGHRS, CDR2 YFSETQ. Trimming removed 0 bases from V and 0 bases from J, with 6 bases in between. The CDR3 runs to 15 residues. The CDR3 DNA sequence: TGCGCCAGCAGCTTGGGCCGAGCAACTAATGAAAAACTGTTTTTT. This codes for CASSLGRATNEKLFF.

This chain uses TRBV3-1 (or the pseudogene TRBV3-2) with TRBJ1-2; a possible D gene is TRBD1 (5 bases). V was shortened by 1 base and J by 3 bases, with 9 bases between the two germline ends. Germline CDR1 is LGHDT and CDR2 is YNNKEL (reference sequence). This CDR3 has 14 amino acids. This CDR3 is CASSQAGLHYGYTF. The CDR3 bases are TGTGCCAGCAGCCAAGCGGGACTTCACTATGGCTACACCTTC.

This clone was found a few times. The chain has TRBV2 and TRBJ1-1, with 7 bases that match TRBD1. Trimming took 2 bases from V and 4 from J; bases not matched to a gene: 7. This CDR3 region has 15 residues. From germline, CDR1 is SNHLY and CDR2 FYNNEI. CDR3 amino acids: CASSEIGTVGTEAFF. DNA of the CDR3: TGTGCCAGCAGTGAAATTGGGACAGTGGGCACTGAAGCTTTCTTT.

CDR3 DNA sequence: TGTGCCAGCAGCGTCGTGGCGAACACTGAAGCTTTCTTT. Amino acids: CASSVVANTEAFF. The chain employs TRBV9 and TRBJ1-1, with unresolved D. V was cut by 2 bases and J by 1 base, with 6 bases left in between. The CDR3 sequence is 13 residues long. CDR1 and CDR2 from the germline V gene are SGDLS and YYNGEE.

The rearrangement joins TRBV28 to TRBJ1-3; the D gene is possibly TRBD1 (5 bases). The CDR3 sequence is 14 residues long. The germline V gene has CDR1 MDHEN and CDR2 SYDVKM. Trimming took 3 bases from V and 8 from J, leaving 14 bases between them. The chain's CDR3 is CASSFHVREDTIYF. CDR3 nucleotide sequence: TGTGCCAGCAGTTTTCATGTCAGGGAAGACACCATATATTTT.

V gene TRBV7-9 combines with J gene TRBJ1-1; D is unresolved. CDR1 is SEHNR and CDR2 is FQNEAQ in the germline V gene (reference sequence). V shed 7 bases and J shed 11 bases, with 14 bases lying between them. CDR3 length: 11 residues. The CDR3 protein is CASTSSGAAFF. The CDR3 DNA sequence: TGTGCCAGCACATCATCAGGTGCGGCTTTCTTT.

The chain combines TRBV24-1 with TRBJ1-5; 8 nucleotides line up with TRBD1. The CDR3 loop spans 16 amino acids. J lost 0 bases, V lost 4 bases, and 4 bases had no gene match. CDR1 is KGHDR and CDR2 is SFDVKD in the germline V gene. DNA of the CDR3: TGTGCCACCAGTGAAGGACAGGGCCTTAGCAATCAGCCCCAGCATTTT. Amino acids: CATSEGQGLSNQPQHF.

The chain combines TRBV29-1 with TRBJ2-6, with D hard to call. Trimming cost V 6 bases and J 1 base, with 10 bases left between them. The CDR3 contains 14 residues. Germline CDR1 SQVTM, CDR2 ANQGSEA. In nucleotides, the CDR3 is TGCAGCGTACCACTGGTGTCTGGGGCCAACGTCCTGACTTTC. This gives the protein CSVPLVSGANVLTF.

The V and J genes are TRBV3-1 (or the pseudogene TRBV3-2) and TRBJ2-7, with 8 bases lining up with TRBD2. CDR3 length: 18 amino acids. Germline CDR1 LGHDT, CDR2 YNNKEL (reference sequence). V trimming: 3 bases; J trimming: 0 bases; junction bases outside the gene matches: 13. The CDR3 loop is CASSHDSSGSASSYEQYF. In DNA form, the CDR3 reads TGTGCCAGCAGCCATGACTCCAGCGGGAGCGCTAGCTCCTACGAGCAGTACTTC.

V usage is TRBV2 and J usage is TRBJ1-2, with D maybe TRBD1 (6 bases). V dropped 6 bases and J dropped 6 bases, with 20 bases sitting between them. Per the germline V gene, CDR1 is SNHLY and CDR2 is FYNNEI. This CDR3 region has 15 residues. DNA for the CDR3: TGTGCCAGCAGGGATACAGGGTCAGGATTTAATGGCTACACCTTC. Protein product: CASRDTGSGFNGYTF.

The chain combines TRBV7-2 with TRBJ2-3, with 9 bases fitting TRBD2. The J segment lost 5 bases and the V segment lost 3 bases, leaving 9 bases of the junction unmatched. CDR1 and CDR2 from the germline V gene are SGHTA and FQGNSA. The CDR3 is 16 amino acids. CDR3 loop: CASSFPSGVEGDTQYF. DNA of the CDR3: TGTGCCAGCAGCTTCCCTAGCGGGGTGGAGGGAGATACGCAGTATTTT.

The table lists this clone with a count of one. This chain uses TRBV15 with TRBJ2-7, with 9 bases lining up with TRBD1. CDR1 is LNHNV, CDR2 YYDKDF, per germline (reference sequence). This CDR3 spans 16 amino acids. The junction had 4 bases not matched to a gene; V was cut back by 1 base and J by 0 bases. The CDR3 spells CATSRGTGAISYEQYF. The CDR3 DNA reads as TGTGCCACCAGCAGAGGGACAGGGGCCATCTCCTACGAGCAGTACTTC.

CDR3 DNA: TGTGCCAGCAGTTTATTCCCCGGGACCTACGAGCAGTACTTC. Residues: CASSLFPGTYEQYF. V and J are TRBV27 and TRBJ2-7; D may be TRBD2 (5 bases). CDR3 length: 14 residues. Germline loops: CDR1 MNHEY, CDR2 SMNVEV (reference sequence). The ends were cut back, 1 base at V and 2 bases at J, with 9 bases in the middle.

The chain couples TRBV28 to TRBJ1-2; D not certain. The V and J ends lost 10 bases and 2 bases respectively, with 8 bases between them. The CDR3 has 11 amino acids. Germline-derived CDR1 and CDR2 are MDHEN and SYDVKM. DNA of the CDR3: TGTGCCACCTATTTAAACTATGGCTACACCTTC. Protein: CATYLNYGYTF.

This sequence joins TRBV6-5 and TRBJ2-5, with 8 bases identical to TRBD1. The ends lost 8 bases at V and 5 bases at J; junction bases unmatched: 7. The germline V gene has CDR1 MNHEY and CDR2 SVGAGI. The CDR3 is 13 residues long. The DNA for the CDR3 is TGTGCCAGCGGGGCCAGGGGGCTGGAGACCCAGTACTTC. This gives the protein CASGARGLETQYF.

The CDR3 bases are TGTGCCAGCTCACCACCGACAGGGGGTAAACAAGAGACCCAGTACTTC. Amino acid sequence: CASSPPTGGKQETQYF. The chain combines TRBV18 with TRBJ2-5; TRBD1 matches 9 bases. V shed 0 bases and J 2 bases; nucleotides not matched to a gene: 4. From germline, CDR1 is KGHSH and CDR2 LQKENI. The CDR3 covers 16 residues.

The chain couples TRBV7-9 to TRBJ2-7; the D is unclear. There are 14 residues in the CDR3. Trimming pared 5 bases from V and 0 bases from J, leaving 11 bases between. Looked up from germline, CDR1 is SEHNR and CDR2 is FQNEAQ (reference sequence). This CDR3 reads CASSMAPSSYEQYF. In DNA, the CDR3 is TGTGCCAGCAGCATGGCCCCCAGCTCCTACGAGCAGTACTTC.

The CDR3 sequence is CASSLSPGQGAEETQYF. The CDR3, as DNA: TGTGCCAGCAGCCTGAGTCCGGGACAGGGGGCGGAGGAGACCCAGTACTTC. The chain is built from TRBV5-4 and TRBJ2-5; TRBD1 matches 12 bases. The junction had 12 bases not matched to a gene; V was cut back by 4 bases and J by 5 bases. The CDR3 length is 17 residues. Germline V gene sequence: CDR1 SGHNT, CDR2 YYREEE (reference sequence). Variable domain in full (rest from reference TRBV5-4 and TRBJ2-5): ETGVTQSPTHLIKTRGQQVTLRCSSQSGHNTVSWYQQALGQGPQFIFQYYREEENGRGNFPPRFSGLQFPNYSSELNVNALELDDSALYLCASSLSPGQGAEETQYFGPGTRLLVL.